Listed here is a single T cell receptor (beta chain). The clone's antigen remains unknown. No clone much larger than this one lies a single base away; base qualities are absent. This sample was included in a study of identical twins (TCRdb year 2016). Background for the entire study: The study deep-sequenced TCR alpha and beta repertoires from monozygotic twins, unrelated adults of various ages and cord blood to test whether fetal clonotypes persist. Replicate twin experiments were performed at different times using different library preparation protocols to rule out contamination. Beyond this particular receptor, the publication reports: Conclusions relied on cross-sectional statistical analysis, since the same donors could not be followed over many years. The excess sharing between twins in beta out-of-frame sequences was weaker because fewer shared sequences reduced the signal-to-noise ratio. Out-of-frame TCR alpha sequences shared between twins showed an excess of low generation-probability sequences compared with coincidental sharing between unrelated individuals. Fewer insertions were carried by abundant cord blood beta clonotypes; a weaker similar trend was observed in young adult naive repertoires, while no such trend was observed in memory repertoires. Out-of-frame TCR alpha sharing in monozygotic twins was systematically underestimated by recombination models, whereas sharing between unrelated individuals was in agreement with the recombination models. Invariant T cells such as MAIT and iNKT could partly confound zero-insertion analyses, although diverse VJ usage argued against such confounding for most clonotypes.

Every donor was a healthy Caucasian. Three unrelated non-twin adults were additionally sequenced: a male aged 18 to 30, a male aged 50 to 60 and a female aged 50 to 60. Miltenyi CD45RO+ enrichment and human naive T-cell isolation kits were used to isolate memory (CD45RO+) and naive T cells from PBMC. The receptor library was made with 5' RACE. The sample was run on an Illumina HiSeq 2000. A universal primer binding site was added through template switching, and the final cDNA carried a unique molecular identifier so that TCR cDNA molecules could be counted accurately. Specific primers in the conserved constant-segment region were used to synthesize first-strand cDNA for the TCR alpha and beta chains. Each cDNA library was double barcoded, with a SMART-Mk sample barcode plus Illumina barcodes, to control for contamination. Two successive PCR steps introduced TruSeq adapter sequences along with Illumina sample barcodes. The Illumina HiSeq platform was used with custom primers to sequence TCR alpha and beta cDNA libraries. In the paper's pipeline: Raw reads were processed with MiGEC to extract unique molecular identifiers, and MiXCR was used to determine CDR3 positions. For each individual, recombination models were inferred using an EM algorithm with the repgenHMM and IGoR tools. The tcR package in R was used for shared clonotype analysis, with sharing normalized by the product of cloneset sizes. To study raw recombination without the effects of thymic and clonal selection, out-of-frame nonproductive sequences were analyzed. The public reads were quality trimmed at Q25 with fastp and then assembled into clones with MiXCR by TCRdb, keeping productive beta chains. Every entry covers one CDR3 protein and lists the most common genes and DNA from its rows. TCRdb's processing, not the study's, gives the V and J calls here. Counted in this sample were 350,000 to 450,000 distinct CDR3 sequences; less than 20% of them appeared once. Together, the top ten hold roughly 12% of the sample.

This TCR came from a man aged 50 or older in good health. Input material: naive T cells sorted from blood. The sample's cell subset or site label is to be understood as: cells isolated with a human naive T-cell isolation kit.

CDR3 protein: CSALRARDTEAFF. The nucleotide sequence is given as TGCAGCGCCCTCAGGGCCAGGGACACTGAAGCTTTCTTT. In this chain, TRBV29-1 is recombined with TRBJ1-1; the D gene is perhaps TRBD1, on 5 matching bases. The CDR3 numbers 13 residues from cysteine through phenylalanine. The entry retains the CDR3 DNA only, 39 bases that are in frame from base 1. Trimming at the junction amounts to 7 bases on V and 3 bases on J, and the germline ends lie 15 bases apart. CDR1 and CDR2, per the germline V gene, are SQVTM and ANQGSEA.